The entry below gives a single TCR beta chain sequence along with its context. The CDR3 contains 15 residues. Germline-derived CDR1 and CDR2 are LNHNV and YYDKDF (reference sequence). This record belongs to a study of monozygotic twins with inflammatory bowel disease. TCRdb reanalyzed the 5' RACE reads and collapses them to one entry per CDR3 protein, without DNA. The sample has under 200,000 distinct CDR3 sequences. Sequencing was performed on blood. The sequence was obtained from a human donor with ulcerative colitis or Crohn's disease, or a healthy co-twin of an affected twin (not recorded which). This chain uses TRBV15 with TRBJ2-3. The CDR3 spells CATSRARPGTDTQYF.